This entry describes one T cell receptor (beta chain). The antigen this receptor binds is unknown. Qualities for individual bases were not recorded, and no much larger clone is one base off. This sample was taken from a study of blood T cell repertoires in COVID-19 (dated by TCRdb to the early 2020s). About the full investigation: Collaborator samples came from the United States, Italy and Spain and covered acute and convalescent phases of COVID-19. The samples were drawn from two sources: the first 160 participants of the ongoing ImmuneRACE study, and 1,000 to 1,500 subjects contributed by 6 global collaborators. The prospective study material was composed of cDNA or gDNA derived from T cells, B-cell-depleted T cells, or PBMCs. The repertoires were released in a freely available public database intended as a resource for research on the immune response to SARS-CoV-2. Deeply sampled blood TCRbeta repertoires from subjects exposed to, actively infected with, or recovered from COVID-19 were included in the dataset. Where available, HLA class I and class II types were taken from metadata supplied by the sample provider and were not determined by assay-based typing. Nearly every sample came with metadata listing a de-identified subject ID, COVID-19 status, age in years and sex.

V and J lose 4 bases and 1 base, and a span of 22 bases separates them. CDR1 is given as MNHEY and CDR2 as SMNVEV, both from the germline V gene (reference sequence). The CDR3, from cysteine to phenylalanine, totals 18 residues. Just the 54-base CDR3 DNA is kept, in frame starting at base 1. TCRbeta CDR3 regions were amplified from genomic DNA by means of the immunoSEQ Assay, a bias-controlled multiplex PCR. Turning to the authors' computational methods: The number of nucleated cells in each sample was estimated from the amplification of reference gene primers within the assay. To quantify the absolute abundance of each unique TCRbeta CDR3 rearrangement, sequence reads were collapsed and filtered. For each sample, productive Simpson clonality was calculated as the square root of Simpson's diversity index over productive rearrangements. This is the immuneACCESS table as TCRdb keeps it, with only in-frame sequences that have V and J called. A part of the clones is gone; compared with another copy, unresolved V genes explain less than half, and the rest is unexplained. D and trimming were read from the DNA, whereas the V and J calls and clone size are those reported in that table. The sample table records approximately 250,000 clones; around 84% of these occur just once. Clones ranked in the top ten supply around 4.2% of the sample.

Each collaborating institution followed its own protocols to collect whole blood in K2EDTA tubes. For TCRbeta analysis, collaborators shipped samples in one of three forms: frozen whole blood, isolated PBMCs, or DNA extracted from either of those sample types. What the authors observed across the whole study: The amount of clinical and demographic metadata varied by source and participant and was provided uncurated.

Sequenced: peripheral blood. This clonotype was sampled from a man in his 60s with acute or convalescent COVID-19. The chain links TRBV27 with TRBJ1-1; the best D guess is TRBD1, with 6 bases matching. The DNA is as follows: TGTGCCAGCAGTTCTCCCAACATTATCGGGACACCGAACACTGAAGCTTTCTTT. This codes for CASSSPNIIGTPNTEAFF.